Detailed here is one TCR beta chain. What it binds is unknown. The sample originates from a study of STAT5B mutations in CD4+ large granular lymphocyte leukemia. Regarding the study as a whole: Data were not HLA-matched across samples. Compared with healthy controls (2/35), patient top clones favored TRBV06 (8/27).

This was a survey-level run. Clones were read by immunoSEQ multiplex PCR, and TCRdb kept only the in-frame ones, dropping some. The sample includes about 29,000 clones, 78% seen only once; the top ten take around 0.98%. Controls came from buffy coats of healthy blood donors. This CDR3 contains 14 residues. V was pared by 5 bases and J by 3 bases, with 3 bases of the junction left unmatched. The germline V gene encodes CDR1 SGHAT and CDR2 FQNNGV. The receptor comes from a human donor in good health. The chain uses TRBV11-2 and TRBJ1-4; TRBD1 aligns across 7 bases. The sample was CD4+ T cells from blood buffy coats. Here the CDR3 reads CASSPGTANEKLFF. In DNA, the CDR3 is TGTGCCAGCAGCCCCGGGACAGCTAATGAAAAACTGTTTTTT.